This T cell receptor beta chain was sequenced for a study of cytomegalovirus exposure and HLA in healthy donors. Primers: 60 Vbeta forward and 13 Jbeta reverse. Data came from immunoSEQ multiplex PCR; TCRdb stores just in-frame clones and leaves some out. The table includes 140,000 to 150,000 clones, 75% detected once. The germline V and J ends were trimmed by 0 bases and 4 bases, with 11 bases remaining between them. The CDR3 is 15 residues long. Germline-derived CDR1 and CDR2 are MNHEY and SVGAGI. This clone came up once. The chain recombines TRBV6-5 with TRBJ2-3; a weak D match, TRBD2 (7 bases). The TCR originated in a man aged 30-40 years in good health and CMV-seronegative. The sequenced material came from PBMCs. This CDR3 reads CASSYSRGAPDTQYF. The DNA for the CDR3 is TGTGCCAGCAGTTACTCTCGGGGGGCCCCAGATACGCAGTATTTT.